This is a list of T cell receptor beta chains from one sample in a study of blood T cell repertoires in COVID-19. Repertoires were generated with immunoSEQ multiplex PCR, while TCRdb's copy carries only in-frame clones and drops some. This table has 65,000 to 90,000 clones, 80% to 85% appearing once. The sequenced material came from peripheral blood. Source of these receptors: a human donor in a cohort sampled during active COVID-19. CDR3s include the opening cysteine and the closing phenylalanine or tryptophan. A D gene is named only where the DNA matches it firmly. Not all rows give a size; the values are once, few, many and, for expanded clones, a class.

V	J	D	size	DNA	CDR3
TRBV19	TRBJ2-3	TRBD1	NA	TGTGCCAGTAGTATAAGACAGGGTAGAGATACGCAGTATTTT	CASSIRQGRDTQYF
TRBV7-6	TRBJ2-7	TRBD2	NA	TGTGCCAGCAGCTCGGAAACTAGCGGGGGATACGAGCAGTACTTC	CASSSETSGGYEQYF
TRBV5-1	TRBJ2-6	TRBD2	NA	TGCGCCAGTAGGGATATGGGGACTACATCTGGGGCCAACGTCCTGACTTTC	CASRDMGTTSGANVLTF
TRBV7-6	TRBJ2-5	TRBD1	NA	TGTGCCAGCAGCTTAGAAGGGACAGGGGTTGGAGAGACCCAGTACTTC	CASSLEGTGVGETQYF
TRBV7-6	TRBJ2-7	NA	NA	TGTGCCAGCAGCTTCCCGGGTGGAGGGGCGGGGGAGCAGTACTTC	CASSFPGGGAGEQYF
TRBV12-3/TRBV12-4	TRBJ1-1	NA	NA	TGTGCCAGCAGTTTGACCAGGCTGGGTGAAGCTTTCTTT	CASSLTRLGEAFF
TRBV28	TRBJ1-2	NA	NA	TGTGCCAGCAGTTTATACCAGGGTCGCGTTGGGGGCTACACCTTC	CASSLYQGRVGGYTF
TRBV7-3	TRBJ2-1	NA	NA	TGTGCCAGCAGCTCCCCGGGTCATGGCGGCGGTGAGCAGTTCTTC	CASSSPGHGGGEQFF
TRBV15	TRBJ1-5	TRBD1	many	TGTGCCACCAGCAGAGACGGACAGGGCAATCAGCCCCAGCATTTT	CATSRDGQGNQPQHF
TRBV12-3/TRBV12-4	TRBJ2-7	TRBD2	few	TGTGCCAGCAGCCACCTTGGGACTAGCGAGCAGTACTTC	CASSHLGTSEQYF
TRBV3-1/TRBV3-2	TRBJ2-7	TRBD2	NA	TGTGCCAGCAGCCAGACGGGACTAGCGGGGACGGGCGAGCAGTACTTC	CASSQTGLAGTGEQYF
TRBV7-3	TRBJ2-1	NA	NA	TGTGCCAGCAGCCCCACAGGTGGAAGCGAGCAGTTCTTC	CASSPTGGSEQFF
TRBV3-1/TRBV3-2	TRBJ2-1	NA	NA	TGTGCCAGCAGCCAAGTTTACCTAGCTAAAAGCAATGAGCAGTTCTTC	CASSQVYLAKSNEQFF
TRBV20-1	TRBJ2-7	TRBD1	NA	TGCAGTGCTAGTCCAGGGGGCAGTCACGAGCAGTACTTC	CSASPGGSHEQYF
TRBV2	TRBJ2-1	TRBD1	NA	TGTGCCAGCCTTCCGGACAGGGGGGCTTACAATGAGCAGTTCTTC	CASLPDRGAYNEQFF
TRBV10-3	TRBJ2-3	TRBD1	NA	TGTGCCATCAGTGATGGACAGGGGAAGGCAGATACGCAGTATTTT	CAISDGQGKADTQYF
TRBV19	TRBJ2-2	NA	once	TGTGCCAGTAGTACAGGGGACGCCGGGGAGCTGTTTTTT	CASSTGDAGELFF
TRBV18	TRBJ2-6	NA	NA	TGTGCCAGCTATACAGGGTCTGGGGCCAACGTCCTGACTTTC	CASYTGSGANVLTF
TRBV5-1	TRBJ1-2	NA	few	TGCGCCAGCAGCTTGGCGGGGGTGCGGGATCTTAACTATGGCTACACCTTC	CASSLAGVRDLNYGYTF
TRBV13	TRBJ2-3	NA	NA	TGTGCCAGCAGCTTCAGTCGTGTCAACACAGATACGCAGTATTTT	CASSFSRVNTDTQYF
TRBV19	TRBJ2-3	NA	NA	TGTGCCAGTAGTCCGGGACAACCTACGCAGTATTTT	CASSPGQPTQYF
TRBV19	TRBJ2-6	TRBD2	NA	TGTGCCTCAAAGGGAGGGACTGGGGCCAACGTCCTGACTTTC	CASKGGTGANVLTF
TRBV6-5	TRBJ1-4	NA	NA	TGTGCCAGCGGCCGACAGGCTGCAACTAATGAAAAACTGTTTTTT	CASGRQAATNEKLFF
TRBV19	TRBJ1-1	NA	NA	TGTGCCAGTAGTTCAGGGCGAAACACTGAAGCTTTCTTT	CASSSGRNTEAFF
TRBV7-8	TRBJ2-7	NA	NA	TGTGCCAGCAGCTTACCGGGGGTCCCCCTGGAGCAGTACTTC	CASSLPGVPLEQYF
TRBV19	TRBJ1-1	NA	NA	TGTGCCAGTAGTGAGCACAGGGACGGAACTGAAGCTTTCTTT	CASSEHRDGTEAFF
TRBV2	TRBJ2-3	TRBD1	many	TGTGCCAGCAGGTATTCGGGACAGGGAAACACAGATACGCAGTATTTT	CASRYSGQGNTDTQYF
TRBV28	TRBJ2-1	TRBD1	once	TGTGCCAGCTCCCGAGGGGGCGTTAATGAGCAGTTCTTC	CASSRGGVNEQFF
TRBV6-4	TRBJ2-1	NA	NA	TGTGCCAGCAGTGACGGCGGGGCCCCCCCTAATGAGCAGTTCTTC	CASSDGGAPPNEQFF
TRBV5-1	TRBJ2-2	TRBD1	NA	TGCGCCAGCTTGAGGGACAGCAACACCGGGGAGCTGTTTTTT	CASLRDSNTGELFF
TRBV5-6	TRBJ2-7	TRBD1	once	TGTGCCAGCAGCCGAGGACAGGGTCATGCCTACGAGCAGTACTTC	CASSRGQGHAYEQYF
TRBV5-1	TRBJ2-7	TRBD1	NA	TGCGCCAGCAAAAAACAGGGGAGCCCATCCTACGAGCAGTACTTC	CASKKQGSPSYEQYF
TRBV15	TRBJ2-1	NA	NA	TGTGCCACCAGCAGAGATCGGGGGTTGGGGGTTGAGCAGTTCTTC	CATSRDRGLGVEQFF
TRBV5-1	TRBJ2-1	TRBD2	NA	TGCGCCAGCAGCTTGGATCTAGCGGGGGCCACTGAGCAGTTCTTC	CASSLDLAGATEQFF
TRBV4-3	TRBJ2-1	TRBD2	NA	TGCGCCAGCAGCCAAGAACCTTATAGGAGGACTAGAGGTCTCAATGAGCAGTTCTTC	CASSQEPYRRTRGLNEQFF
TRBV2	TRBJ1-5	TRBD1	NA	TGTGCCAGCAGCCTCAGGGGGTATAGCAATCAGCCCCAGCATTTT	CASSLRGYSNQPQHF
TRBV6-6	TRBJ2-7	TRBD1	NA	TGTGCCAGACAGGGGCCCACCTACGAGCAGTACTTC	CARQGPTYEQYF
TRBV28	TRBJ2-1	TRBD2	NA	TGTGCCACTACGGACAGCCAGCCTAGCGGGCCTTGGGATGAGCAGTTCTTC	CATTDSQPSGPWDEQFF
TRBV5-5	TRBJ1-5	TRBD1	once	TGTGCCAGCAGCTTGAGCGTCAGGGGGAGTTGGAGCAATCAGCCCCAGCATTTT	CASSLSVRGSWSNQPQHF
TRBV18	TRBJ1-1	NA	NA	TGTGCCAGCTCACCAGTGGGAGCAAACACTGAAGCTTTCTTT	CASSPVGANTEAFF
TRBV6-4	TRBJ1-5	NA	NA	TGTGCCAGCGTATCTGGGGGCGGACAGCCCCAGCATTTT	CASVSGGGQPQHF
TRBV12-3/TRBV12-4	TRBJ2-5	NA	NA	TGTGCCAGCAGTGAGGCCGGGATCCCGTTCCACTTC	CASSEAGIPFHF
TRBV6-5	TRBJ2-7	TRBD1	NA	TGTGCCAGCAGAAAGGGACAGAACTCCTACGAGCAGTACTTC	CASRKGQNSYEQYF
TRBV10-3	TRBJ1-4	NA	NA	TGTGCCACCGCAGGGACTGCTAATGAAAAACTGTTTTTT	CATAGTANEKLFF
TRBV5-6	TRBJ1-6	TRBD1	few	TGTGCCAGCAGCCGGACAGGGGTCTCACCCCTCCACTTT	CASSRTGVSPLHF
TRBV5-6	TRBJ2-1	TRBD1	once	TGTGCCAGCAGCGGCGACAGGGGGCTCGTATACAATGAGCAGTTCTTC	CASSGDRGLVYNEQFF
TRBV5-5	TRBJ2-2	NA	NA	TGTGCCAGCAGCTGGGGGGTAGGATACACCGGGGAGCTGTTTTTT	CASSWGVGYTGELFF
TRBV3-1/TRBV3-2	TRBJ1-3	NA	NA	TGTGCCAGCAGCCAAGAATACATTGGACGGAGGTCTGGAAACACCATATATTTT	CASSQEYIGRRSGNTIYF
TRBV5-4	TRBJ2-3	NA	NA	TGTGCCAGCAGCTTGGCCACTGAGGCAGATACGCAGTATTTT	CASSLATEADTQYF
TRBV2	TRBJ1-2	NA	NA	TGTGCCAGCAGAGGAGGAGGGTATGGCTACACCTTC	CASRGGGYGYTF
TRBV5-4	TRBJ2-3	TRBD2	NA	TGTGCCAGCAGCTCTAGCGGGGGGGTTAGCACAGATACGCAGTATTTT	CASSSSGGVSTDTQYF
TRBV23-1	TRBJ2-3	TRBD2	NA	TGCGCCAGCAGTCAATCGCCCCCTAGCGGGACGAGCACAGATACGCAGTATTTT	CASSQSPPSGTSTDTQYF
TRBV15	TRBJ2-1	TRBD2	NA	TGTGCCACCAGCACTATAGCGGGGGGCAAACGTGGGGAGCAGTTCTTC	CATSTIAGGKRGEQFF
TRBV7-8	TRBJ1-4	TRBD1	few	TGTGCCAGCAGCCCCGGGACAGGGACCTGGAGAGGTGAAAAACTGTTTTTT	CASSPGTGTWRGEKLFF
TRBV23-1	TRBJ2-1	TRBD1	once	TGCGCCAGCAGTCCATGGGACAGGGTTTGTTTCAATGAGCAGTTCTTC	CASSPWDRVCFNEQFF